Following are 31 T cell receptor beta chains from one sample sequenced in a study of identical twins. TCRdb reanalysed the 5' RACE reads using MiXCR and keeps one entry per CDR3 protein. This sample has approximately 1.8 million distinct CDR3 sequences, with about 32% found just once. Sequencing was carried out using cord blood. The receptors stem from a newborn girl in good health.

The CDR3 bases are TGCAGTGCTAGAAGGGACAGGGGTACCGAGCAGTACTTC. Protein product: CSARRDRGTEQYF. The chain is built from TRBV20-1 and TRBJ2-7; 10 bases are shared with TRBD1. Germline-derived CDR1 and CDR2 are DFQATT and SNEGSKA (reference sequence). This CDR3 comprises 13 residues. Trimming removed 2 bases from V and 6 bases from J; junction bases left unmatched: 4.

This clonotype was detected only a few times. The chain has TRBV10-3 and TRBJ1-2; D unclear. The CDR3 is 15 amino acids. V was pared by 0 bases and J by 4 bases, with 12 bases between. From germline, CDR1 is ENHRY and CDR2 SYGVKD. CDR3 in amino acids: CAISESMGQAYGYTF. The CDR3 DNA is TGTGCCATCAGTGAGTCGATGGGCCAGGCCTATGGCTACACCTTC.

The chain has TRBV28 and TRBJ1-3; D remains unclear. Germline CDR1 reads MDHEN; CDR2 reads SYDVKM. This CDR3 comprises 17 residues. The germline V and J ends were trimmed by 5 bases and 0 bases, with 17 bases remaining between them. The CDR3 bases are TGTGCCAGCAGTCGAGCTTCAGATTTGGGCTCTGGAAACACCATATATTTT. Translation gives CASSRASDLGSGNTIYF.

This rearrangement joins TRBV27 to TRBJ2-4, with TRBD1 identical over 9 bases. The length of the CDR3 is 15 residues. The V gene end was trimmed by 4 bases and the J gene end by 4 bases; junction bases not matched to a gene: 5. In germline, CDR1 is MNHEY, CDR2 SMNVEV (reference sequence). The CDR3 DNA sequence: TGTGCCAGCAGTTCGGAGGACAGGGGAAAAAACATTCAGTACTTC. Translation: CASSSEDRGKNIQYF.

Worth noting for this clonotype: A much larger clonotype is one base distant, so this may be a read error. Written as DNA, the CDR3 is TGTGCCAGCAGTTTACCGGCTGGGGCCAACGTCCTGACTTTC. It translates to CASSLPAGANVLTF. J is TRBJ2-6 and V is TRBV12-3 or TRBV12-4; D is unresolved. This CDR3 region has 14 residues. V shed 2 bases and J shed 2 bases, with 4 bases lying between them.

The chain combines TRBV4-1 with TRBJ2-7, with a tentative D call TRBD1 (5 bases). In germline, CDR1 is MGHRA, CDR2 YSYEKL. V was trimmed by 4 bases and J by 1 base, leaving 14 bases between them. This CDR3 comprises 15 residues. CDR3 nucleotide sequence: TGCGCCAGCAGCCTCCCGCACAGGCGGTCCTACGAGCAGTACTTC. As protein: CASSLPHRRSYEQYF.

This clonotype was seen more than once but under ten times. The chain employs TRBV5-5 and TRBJ2-5; D gene uncertain. Trimming stripped 4 bases from V and 4 bases from J, with 14 bases between. Germline values: CDR1 SGHKS, CDR2 YYEKEE (reference sequence). This CDR3 spans 14 amino acids. The CDR3 here is CASSRQGFRETQYF. CDR3 coding DNA: TGTGCCAGCAGCCGACAAGGGTTTAGAGAGACCCAGTACTTC.

V is TRBV7-9 and J is TRBJ2-1; D is possibly TRBD1 (6 bases). Per germline, CDR1 SEHNR and CDR2 FQNEAQ (reference sequence). The V end lost 5 bases, the J end lost 5 bases, and 22 bases lay between the germline ends. The CDR3 has 17 amino acids. The chain's CDR3 is CASSPPLGHRENNEQFF. Here the CDR3 DNA reads TGTGCCAGCAGCCCCCCGTTGGGGCACAGGGAAAACAATGAGCAGTTCTTC.

This clonotype was recorded a few times. V usage is TRBV30 and J usage is TRBJ1-2; D uncertain. Germline V gives CDR1 GTSNPN, CDR2 SVGIG (reference sequence). V gave up 6 bases and J gave up 7 bases, with 9 bases separating them. The CDR3 runs to 10 residues. This CDR3 reads CACPPGGYTF. CDR3 nucleotides: TGTGCCTGCCCACCAGGTGGCTACACCTTC.

This clonotype was seen a few times. CDR3 nucleotides: TGCAGTGCTAGAGACCCGGGACAGGGGCGATTAAATGAGCAGTTCTTC. Its protein product is CSARDPGQGRLNEQFF. V is TRBV20-1 and J is TRBJ2-1; TRBD1 matches 10 bases. The CDR3 contains 16 residues. Germline lookup yields CDR1 DFQATT and CDR2 SNEGSKA (reference sequence). Trimming cost V 0 bases and J 7 bases; bases outside gene matches: 9.

There are many counts of this clonotype. J is TRBJ1-5 and V is TRBV10-3; 7 positions agree with TRBD1. This CDR3 contains 12 residues. Germline assignment: CDR1 ENHRY and CDR2 SYGVKD. The junction had 2 bases not matched to a gene; V was cut back by 10 bases and J by 2 bases. This CDR3 is CANGQGNQPQHF. For the CDR3, the DNA is TGTGCCAACGGACAGGGCAATCAGCCCCAGCATTTT.

Concerning this clonotype itself: The junction shows a germline mismatch at one end, possibly a read error. The chain combines TRBV9 with TRBJ2-6, with a weak D call TRBD1 (5 bases). The CDR3 is made up of 11 amino acids. Germline assignment: CDR1 SGDLS and CDR2 YYNGEE. CDR3 sequence: CASSGADVLTF. As DNA, the CDR3 is TGTGCCAGCAGTGGGGCCGACGTCCTGACTTTC.

J is TRBJ2-5 and V is TRBV24-1, with D uncertain. The CDR3 length is 14 residues. Looked up from germline, CDR1 is KGHDR and CDR2 is SFDVKD. V gave up 4 bases and J gave up 2 bases, with 10 bases separating them. The CDR3 DNA follows: TGTGCCACCAGTGACGGGCCAATTCAAGAGACCCAGTACTTC. Protein sequence: CATSDGPIQETQYF.

This clonotype was detected a few times. The genes are TRBV20-1 and TRBJ2-5; 8 positions match TRBD1. V gave up 5 bases and J gave up 2 bases; unmatched junction bases: 7. The CDR3 is made up of 14 amino acids. Germline V lookup: CDR1 DFQATT, CDR2 SNEGSKA (reference sequence). The CDR3 nucleotides read TGCAGTGCTCGAAGACAGGGGTGGCAAGAGACCCAGTACTTC. It is translated as CSARRQGWQETQYF.

In its sample, this clonotype was seen a few times. The chain joins TRBV6-1 to TRBJ2-7, with D unresolved. The CDR3 runs 17 residues. CDR1 and CDR2 (germline): MNHNS, SASEGT. Trimming stripped 6 bases from V and 5 bases from J, with 26 bases between. The CDR3 protein is CASRGAMKTSLVDEQYF. Written as DNA, the CDR3 is TGTGCCAGCAGGGGCGCGATGAAGACCAGCTTAGTGGACGAGCAGTACTTC.

Comments on this clonotype: Its ends do not fully match the called genes, so a read error is possible. J is TRBJ2-1 and V is TRBV29-1; TRBD2 matches at 7 bases. This CDR3 spans 16 amino acids. The V gene's germline CDR1 is SQVTM and CDR2 ANQGSEA. The CDR3 sequence: CSVEAQRESSYNEQFF. In nucleotides, the CDR3 is TGCAGCGTCGAAGCGCAGCGGGAAAGCTCCTACAATGAGCAGTTCTTC.

V gene TRBV12-3 or TRBV12-4 combines with J gene TRBJ2-1; TRBD1 matches at 9 bases. V shed 5 bases, J shed 8 bases, and the junction held 13 bases outside the gene matches. The CDR3 loop spans 16 amino acids. CDR3 in DNA: TGTGCCAGCAGTGCCAATTGGAACAGGGGGCGCGATGAGCAGTTCTTC. Its protein product is CASSANWNRGRDEQFF.

The DNA for the CDR3 is TGTGCCAGCAGTCTCACCGGGGTACAAGAGACCCAGTTCTTC. Protein: CASSLTGVQETQFF. The rearrangement joins TRBV13 to TRBJ2-5; D is perhaps TRBD2 (5 bases). The J call may be incorrect, as the DNA end agrees better with TRBJ2-1. Germline CDR1 reads PRHDT; CDR2 reads FYEKMQ (reference sequence). This CDR3 is 14 amino acids long.

This clonotype was recorded a few times. The chain combines TRBV6-5 with TRBJ2-4, with no clear D. The V gene lost 0 bases and the J gene lost 2 bases, with 2 bases spanning the gap. In germline, CDR1 is MNHEY, CDR2 SVGAGI. This CDR3 is 13 amino acids long. CDR3 sequence: CASSYSSKNIQYF. For the CDR3, the DNA is TGTGCCAGCAGTTACTCGTCCAAAAACATTCAGTACTTC.

The chain uses TRBV5-1 and TRBJ2-6, with D unresolved. V was trimmed by 4 bases and J by 4 bases, leaving 9 bases between them. The V gene's germline CDR1 is SGHRS and CDR2 YFSETQ. The CDR3 consists of 14 residues. The DNA of the CDR3 is TGCGCCAGCAGCCCCTTATGGGGGGCCAACGTCCTGACTTTC. Its translation is CASSPLWGANVLTF. The variable domain in full, completed from reference TRBV5-1 and TRBJ2-6, reads KAGVTQTPRYLIKTRGQQVTLSCSPISGHRSVSWYQQTPGQGLQFLFEYFSETQRNKGNFPGRFSGRQFSNSRSEMNVSTLELGDSALYLCASSPLWGANVLTFGAGSRLTVL.

This clonotype is a singleton in its sample. The CDR3 reads CASSDRGFDTEAFF. The CDR3 bases are TGCGCCAGCAGCGACAGGGGATTTGACACTGAAGCTTTCTTT. This chain joins TRBV5-1 and TRBJ1-1; 8 positions match TRBD1. The germline CDR1 and CDR2 sequences are SGHRS and YFSETQ. V was pared by 4 bases and J by 3 bases, with 5 bases of the junction left unmatched. This CDR3 is built from 14 residues. Based on the CDR3 plus reference TRBV5-1 and TRBJ1-1, the full variable domain is KAGVTQTPRYLIKTRGQQVTLSCSPISGHRSVSWYQQTPGQGLQFLFEYFSETQRNKGNFPGRFSGRQFSNSRSEMNVSTLELGDSALYLCASSDRGFDTEAFFGQGTRLTVV.

V gene TRBV5-1 combines with J gene TRBJ1-1; no clear D gene. Germline V lookup: CDR1 SGHRS, CDR2 YFSETQ. V lost 1 base and J lost 3, with 22 bases in between. There are 18 residues in the CDR3. CDR3 protein: CASSLRVLRGVEDTEAFF. CDR3 in DNA: TGCGCCAGCAGCTTGCGGGTGTTGCGGGGAGTGGAGGACACTGAAGCTTTCTTT.

In its sample, this clonotype was seen a few times. The genes are TRBV27 and TRBJ2-7; D tentatively reads TRBD1 or TRBD2 (6 bases each). The J call may be faulty, since TRBJ2-5 better matches the DNA end. Germline-derived CDR1 and CDR2 are MNHEY and SMNVEV (reference sequence). The CDR3 consists of 15 residues. CDR3 DNA: TGTGCCAGCAGTTTGGGGGGCAAGGGGCAAGAGACCCAGTACTTC. Translation: CASSLGGKGQETQYF.

Only a few counts were recorded for this clonotype. This sequence joins TRBV4-1 and TRBJ2-7, with 9 bases matching TRBD2. Germline values: CDR1 MGHRA, CDR2 YSYEKL. V was pared by 6 bases and J by 7 bases, with 13 bases of the junction left unmatched. The CDR3 contains 15 residues. CDR3 protein: CASRQKIGLAQEQYF. CDR3 nucleotides: TGCGCCAGCAGGCAAAAAATTGGACTAGCGCAGGAGCAGTACTTC.

The V call is TRBV9, the J call TRBJ2-1; TRBD1 is a possible D gene (6 bases). The J call may be incorrect, as the DNA end agrees better with TRBJ2-7. Germline V gene lookup returns CDR1 SGDLS and CDR2 YYNGEE. The CDR3 has 12 amino acids. The CDR3 DNA reads as TGTGCCAGCAGGGGGGCCTACAATGAGCAGTACTTC. This encodes CASRGAYNEQYF.

The chain employs TRBV2 and TRBJ2-2; TRBD2 aligns across 14 bases. V trimming: 10 bases; J trimming: 7 bases; junction bases outside the gene matches: 5. Germline CDR1 SNHLY, CDR2 FYNNEI. The CDR3 has 14 amino acids. CDR3 in DNA: TGTGCCACCGGGACTAGCGGGAGTAGCGGGGAGCTGTTTTTT. Residues: CATGTSGSSGELFF. The full variable domain, completed using reference TRBV2 and TRBJ2-2, is EPEVTQTPSHQVTQMGQEVILRCVPISNHLYFYWYRQILGQKVEFLVSFYNNEISEKSEIFDDQFSVERPDGSNFTLKIRSTKLEDSAMYFCATGTSGSSGELFFGEGSRLTVL.

The chain joins TRBV11-2 to TRBJ1-2; tentatively, D is TRBD1 (6 bases). The CDR3 covers 16 residues. The germline V gene encodes CDR1 SGHAT and CDR2 FQNNGV. Trimming took off 0 bases at V and 4 bases at J, with 15 bases between the two ends. CDR3 sequence reads: CASSLDPRQEGYGYTF. The CDR3 DNA reads TGTGCCAGCAGCTTAGACCCAAGACAGGAGGGCTATGGCTACACCTTC.

With respect to this clonotype: At one end the junction does not follow the germline gene, possibly because of a read error. The chain couples TRBV28 to TRBJ2-5; D unresolved. Germline assignment: CDR1 MDHEN and CDR2 SYDVKM. The CDR3 contains 15 residues. The CDR3 sequence is CASSPLGFGQEIQYF. The CDR3 DNA is TGTGCCAGCAGTCCTCTCGGCTTTGGGCAAGAGATCCAGTACTTC. The full variable domain, in which reference TRBV28 and TRBJ2-5 provide the parts outside the CDR3, is DVKVTQSSRYLVKRTGEKVFLECVQDMDHENMFWYRQDPGLGLRLIYFSYDVKMKEKGDIPEGYSVSREKKERFSLILESASTNQTSMYLCASSPLGFGQEIQYFGPGTRLLVL.

The chain links TRBV5-1 to TRBJ1-1, with TRBD1 identical over 12 bases. Trimming took 0 bases from V and 1 from J; bases not matched to a gene: 4. The CDR3 length is 17 residues. Germline CDR1 is SGHRS and CDR2 is YFSETQ. The DNA of the CDR3 is TGCGCCAGCAGCTTGGTGGGACAGGGGGCGGGGAACACTGAAGCTTTCTTT. Translation gives CASSLVGQGAGNTEAFF.

The chain has TRBV14 and TRBJ2-3; D is ambiguous. The CDR3 has 16 residues. Germline assignment: CDR1 SGHDN and CDR2 FVKESK. V was trimmed by 0 bases and J by 1 base, leaving 11 bases between them. CDR3: CASSQDAAVRTDTQYF. CDR3 DNA: TGTGCCAGCAGCCAAGATGCGGCGGTCCGCACAGATACGCAGTATTTT.

V gene TRBV25-1 combines with J gene TRBJ2-1, with D maybe TRBD1 (6 bases). The J call may be faulty, since TRBJ2-7 better matches the DNA end. CDR1 and CDR2 from the germline V gene are MGHDK and SYGVNS. This CDR3 region has 15 residues. DNA of the CDR3: TGTGCCAGCAGTAGGAAATGGGGAAGGGACAATGAGCAGTACTTC. Amino acid sequence: CASSRKWGRDNEQYF.